This is a list of T cell receptor beta chains from one sample in a study of cytomegalovirus exposure and HLA in healthy donors. TCRdb keeps only in-frame clones here, not all; method: immunoSEQ multiplex PCR. The sample consists of fewer than 120,000 clones, roughly 80% of them appearing once. Specimen: PBMCs. These receptors were taken from a man in his thirties or forties in good health and CMV-seropositive. The CDR3 runs from the conserved cysteine through the conserved F or W. Fields, in order: J gene, V gene, D gene, clone size, CDR3 DNA, CDR3 protein. The D gene is left open where the match is weak. Clone size is stated in some rows and not others, as once, few, many or a class when expanded.

>TRBJ2-7|TRBV6-5|-|-
TGTGCCAGCAGTTACGCAGGAAGCTACGAGCAGTACTTC
CASSYAGSYEQYF
>TRBJ1-1|TRBV18|-|-
TGTGCCAGCTCACCACTGAACACTGGAGGTAACACTGAAGCTTTCTTT
CASSPLNTGGNTEAFF
>TRBJ1-2|TRBV7-9|-|-
TGTGCCAGCAGCTTAGAGCGTTGGGAGGGAGCCGATGGCTACACCTTC
CASSLERWEGADGYTF
>TRBJ2-1|TRBV18|TRBD2|-
TGTGCCAGCTCACCACGCGTAGCGGGTTCCTACAATGAGCAGTTCTTC
CASSPRVAGSYNEQFF
>TRBJ2-3|TRBV7-2|TRBD2|-
TGTGCCAGCAGCTTAGCGGGGGGGTTAGATACGCAGTATTTT
CASSLAGGLDTQYF
>TRBJ1-2|TRBV28|-|-
TGTGCCAGCAGTTTATCTCAGGGTGATGGCTACACCTTC
CASSLSQGDGYTF
>TRBJ2-5|TRBV7-3|-|-
TGTGCCAGCAGCTTAGGTCCGGGTACGGAGACCCAGTACTTC
CASSLGPGTETQYF
>TRBJ2-7|TRBV6-5|-|-
TGTGCCAGCAGGATACAGGGAAGCTCCTACGAGCAGTACTTC
CASRIQGSSYEQYF
>TRBJ2-5|TRBV7-6|-|-
TGTGCCAGCAGCCCCACAAATCAAGAGACCCAGTACTTC
CASSPTNQETQYF
>TRBJ2-7|TRBV6-6|TRBD1|-
TGTGCCAGCGGAAGAACAGGGGGCGCTTACGAGCAGTACTTC
CASGRTGGAYEQYF
>TRBJ2-7|TRBV4-3|TRBD1|-
TGCGCCAGCAGCCCGGGGACAGGGGCCTACGAGCAGTACTTC
CASSPGTGAYEQYF
>TRBJ1-2|TRBV7-9|-|-
TGTGCCAGCAGCCGCGGGACGGACGATGGCTACACCTTC
CASSRGTDDGYTF
>TRBJ2-3|TRBV11-2|TRBD2|-
TGTGCCAGCAGCCCCTTAGCGGGGGGCAACACAGATACGCAGTATTTT
CASSPLAGGNTDTQYF
>TRBJ1-2|TRBV2|-|-
TGTGCCAGCAGCGTCTCGCAGGGAGGGATCCATGGCTACACCTTC
CASSVSQGGIHGYTF
>TRBJ2-1|TRBV4-3|TRBD1|few
TGCGCCAGCAGCCAGATCCGGACAGGGTTCTACAATGAGCAGTTCTTC
CASSQIRTGFYNEQFF
>TRBJ1-4|TRBV6-5|TRBD1|few
TGTGCCAGCAGTTATAACAGGGGTGGAGAAAAACTGTTTTTT
CASSYNRGGEKLFF
>TRBJ1-2|TRBV29-1|TRBD1|-
TGCAGCGTTGAAGAGCGCAGGGGGCTCTATGGCTACACCTTC
CSVEERRGLYGYTF
>TRBJ2-3|TRBV10-3|TRBD1|-
TGTGCCAGTAACAGGGGGCGGGCAGATACGCAGTATTTT
CASNRGRADTQYF
>TRBJ1-3|TRBV12-5|-|-
TGTGCTAGTGGTAGAAGAGATCCTGGAAACACCATATATTTT
CASGRRDPGNTIYF
>TRBJ1-1|TRBV10-3|TRBD1|-
TGTGCCATCAGTGAAAATGGACAGGGCCACACTGAAGCTTTCTTT
CAISENGQGHTEAFF
>TRBJ2-5|TRBV27|TRBD1|-
TGTGCCAGCAGTCCAGGGGGCGCCCAGTACTTC
CASSPGGAQYF
>TRBJ1-3|TRBV21-1|-|-
TGTGCCAGCAGCAAATGGAGAGGTTCTCGAAACACCATATATTTT
CASSKWRGSRNTIYF
>TRBJ2-5|TRBV6-5|-|-
TGTGCCAGCAGTCTCAGGGTGGGAGAGACCCAGTACTTC
CASSLRVGETQYF
>TRBJ2-7|TRBV10-3|-|-
TGTGCCATCAGTGAGCCTCCCGCGGCCGAGCAGTACTTC
CAISEPPAAEQYF
>TRBJ1-6|TRBV11-3|-|-
TGTGCCAGCAGCCGCGGACAGAACTATAATTCACCCCTCCACTTT
CASSRGQNYNSPLHF
>TRBJ1-1|TRBV19|-|-
TGTGCCAGTAGTACTCTCGGCAGGACTGAAGCTTTCTTT
CASSTLGRTEAFF
>TRBJ2-7|TRBV7-9|-|-
TGTGCCAGCAGCTTAGTAGGGTCAGGGTACTACGAGCAGTACTTC
CASSLVGSGYYEQYF
>TRBJ2-3|TRBV19|-|-
TGTGCCAGTAGTATAAGACGACTCACTAGCACAGATACGCAGTATTTT
CASSIRRLTSTDTQYF
>TRBJ2-1|TRBV7-9|-|few
TGTGCCAGCAGCTTAGCGTGGCAGTTTCCCTACAATGAGCAGTTCTTC
CASSLAWQFPYNEQFF
>TRBJ1-6|TRBV19|-|-
TGTGCCAGTAGCCCCGGGACTGGCGATTCACCCCTCCACTTT
CASSPGTGDSPLHF
>TRBJ1-2|TRBV10-3|-|-
TGTGCCATCAGTGTGGACAGAAGCGGCTACACCTTC
CAISVDRSGYTF
>TRBJ2-6|TRBV7-3|TRBD2|-
TGTGCCAGCAGCTTATTTTCGGGGGGCTCTGGGGCCAACGTCCTGACTTTC
CASSLFSGGSGANVLTF
>TRBJ2-7|TRBV25-1|-|once
TGTGCCAGCAGTGGGAGAACCTACGAGCAGTACTTC
CASSGRTYEQYF
>TRBJ2-7|TRBV5-6|TRBD1|once
TGTGCCAGCAGCCCCCGGGACAGGGGCCGTACCTACGAGCAGTACTTC
CASSPRDRGRTYEQYF
>TRBJ2-5|TRBV30|TRBD2|-
TGTGCCTGGAGGACTAGCGGGGGAGGGACCCAGTACTTC
CAWRTSGGGTQYF
>TRBJ2-3|TRBV4-3|TRBD2|-
TGCGCCAGCAGCCAATATAGCGGGGGGTCATCAGATACGCAGTATTTT
CASSQYSGGSSDTQYF
>TRBJ2-7|TRBV4-2|-|few
TGTGCCAGCAGCCACGGACAAGGGGATTCGACCTGGGGCGAGCAGTACTTC
CASSHGQGDSTWGEQYF